The rows below give T cell receptor beta chains drawn from one sample of a study of cytomegalovirus exposure and HLA in healthy donors. Assay used: immunoSEQ multiplex PCR; TCRdb lists only in-frame clones, some missing. In the table there are approximately 170,000 clones, over 75% of which are singletons. Sequenced: PBMCs. These receptors all come from a man aged 50 or older in good health and CMV-seropositive. Each CDR3 is given with its conserved first and last residue. The order of the fields is V gene, J gene, D gene, CDR3 protein. A D gene is named only where the DNA matches it firmly.

V: TRBV28
J: TRBJ1-4
D: TRBD1
CDR3: CASRGQGAILFF

V: TRBV18
J: TRBJ1-6
D: .
CDR3: CASSSTERSPLHF

V: TRBV6-6
J: TRBJ1-5
D: TRBD1
CDR3: CASTSVQGARIQPQHF

V: TRBV7-6
J: TRBJ2-1
D: TRBD2
CDR3: CASSLSSGSSYNEQFF

V: TRBV5-1
J: TRBJ1-1
D: .
CDR3: CASSAAGDWDTEAFF

V: TRBV6-5
J: TRBJ1-2
D: .
CDR3: CASSSWGGNSYGYTF

V: TRBV28
J: TRBJ2-5
D: TRBD2
CDR3: CASSPRLARQETQYF

V: TRBV11-1
J: TRBJ1-1
D: .
CDR3: CASSQGTEAFF

V: TRBV11-1
J: TRBJ2-3
D: TRBD1
CDR3: CASSSWDSTDTQYF

V: TRBV29-1
J: TRBJ1-1
D: .
CDR3: CSVGRGNTEAFF

V: TRBV28
J: TRBJ1-3
D: TRBD1
CDR3: CASTGLGQGLNTIYF

V: TRBV30
J: TRBJ2-5
D: TRBD1
CDR3: CAWRPPGGQETQYF

V: TRBV1
J: TRBJ2-3
D: .
CDR3: CTSSPLPTQYF

V: TRBV18
J: TRBJ2-3
D: TRBD1
CDR3: CASSAGTGYTDTQYF

V: TRBV7-2
J: TRBJ2-7
D: TRBD2
CDR3: CASSFSGTSKHEQYF

V: TRBV28
J: TRBJ2-6
D: .
CDR3: CASGRLNSGANVLTF

V: TRBV7-9
J: TRBJ2-4
D: TRBD1
CDR3: CSSSLVGQPLAKNIQYF

V: TRBV6-5
J: TRBJ2-1
D: TRBD1
CDR3: CASSYVGTGGLNEQFF

V: TRBV6-5
J: TRBJ1-2
D: .
CDR3: CASSSGQPLGYTF

V: TRBV28
J: TRBJ2-7
D: TRBD2
CDR3: CASMIAGNSYEQYF

V: TRBV10-3
J: TRBJ2-3
D: .
CDR3: CAISDGAGGDTQYF

V: TRBV7-9
J: TRBJ2-6
D: .
CDR3: CATPGLSSGANVLTF

V: TRBV7-2
J: TRBJ1-5
D: .
CDR3: CASSLVQGWVEPQHF

V: TRBV10-3
J: TRBJ2-7
D: .
CDR3: CAISGAGQSYEQYF

V: TRBV18
J: TRBJ1-1
D: TRBD1
CDR3: CASSEQGTGGNTEAFF

V: TRBV6-5
J: TRBJ2-5
D: .
CDR3: CASSYSTNQETQYF

V: TRBV28
J: TRBJ1-1
D: .
CDR3: CASSLSLPETEAFF

V: TRBV11-2
J: TRBJ2-7
D: .
CDR3: CASSLGQAARSFYEQYF

V: TRBV28
J: TRBJ2-7
D: .
CDR3: CASTVGDYEQYF

V: TRBV2
J: TRBJ2-3
D: .
CDR3: CATALTTSTDTQYF

V: TRBV18
J: TRBJ2-6
D: .
CDR3: CASSPRGGYSSGANVLTF

V: TRBV5-4
J: TRBJ1-2
D: TRBD1
CDR3: CASSLSRQGDYGYTF

V: TRBV5-1
J: TRBJ1-6
D: .
CDR3: CASRRGDDINSPLHF

V: TRBV13
J: TRBJ1-1
D: .
CDR3: CASRRVHLNTEAFF

V: TRBV4-3
J: TRBJ2-3
D: TRBD2
CDR3: CASSTLAGSSTDTQYF

V: TRBV10-3
J: TRBJ2-3
D: .
CDR3: CAIKAAYHSTDTQYF

V: TRBV5-1
J: TRBJ2-1
D: TRBD1
CDR3: CASSRGQVFPEQFF

V: TRBV11-2
J: TRBJ2-7
D: TRBD1
CDR3: CASSRGGQGYEQYF

V: TRBV30
J: TRBJ2-4
D: TRBD1
CDR3: CAWSGWDRRMDIQYF

V: TRBV7-2
J: TRBJ1-2
D: TRBD1
CDR3: CASSPTSGTGGGYTF

V: TRBV2
J: TRBJ2-5
D: TRBD2
CDR3: CASSEARGGREETQYF

V: TRBV12-5
J: TRBJ2-5
D: TRBD1
CDR3: CASAPGTGQETQYF

V: TRBV19
J: TRBJ2-7
D: TRBD2
CDR3: CASAIAGVRNEQYF

V: TRBV6-5
J: TRBJ1-1
D: TRBD1
CDR3: CASSYDRGLTEAFF

V: TRBV30
J: TRBJ2-7
D: TRBD2
CDR3: CAWKITGTSYEQYF

V: TRBV13
J: TRBJ2-3
D: .
CDR3: CASSPLGLPTDTQYF

V: TRBV6-5
J: TRBJ2-2
D: .
CDR3: CASSFFSTGELFF

V: TRBV5-1
J: TRBJ2-7
D: .
CDR3: CASSFTAPYEQYF

V: TRBV9
J: TRBJ1-1
D: TRBD1
CDR3: CASSAQQGAPTEAFF

V: TRBV6-5
J: TRBJ2-7
D: TRBD2
CDR3: CASSYSGGVAYEQYF

V: TRBV4-2
J: TRBJ1-1
D: TRBD1
CDR3: CASSQDRGQRTEAFF

V: TRBV28
J: TRBJ1-5
D: .
CDR3: CASSLGGGYQPQHF

V: TRBV5-1
J: TRBJ1-4
D: TRBD1
CDR3: CASSLSTGVEKLFF